The entry that follows covers one TCR beta chain sequence. The CDR3 is 11 amino acids. V was trimmed by 5 bases and J by 7 bases, leaving 9 bases between them. CDR1 SEHNR and CDR2 FQNEAQ come from the germline V gene (reference sequence). In the study's own analysis: Amplification from reference gene primers served as the basis for estimated nucleated cell counts. The assay was immunoSEQ multiplex PCR, and TCRdb's table has in-frame clones only and misses some. V and J calls and clone size are as listed in that table; D and trimming were resolved from the DNA. The sample has tens of thousands of clones; 76% are singletons. This specimen belongs to a study of blood T cell repertoires in COVID-19.

The clonotype was recovered from a man aged 55 to 70 with COVID-19, enrolled during active disease. What was sequenced was peripheral blood. The V and J genes are TRBV7-9 and TRBJ2-7; D possibly corresponds to TRBD2 (5 bases). The CDR3 DNA reads TGTGCCAGCAGCCCCGGGGTTGAGCAGTACTTC. The encoded protein is CASSPGVEQYF.